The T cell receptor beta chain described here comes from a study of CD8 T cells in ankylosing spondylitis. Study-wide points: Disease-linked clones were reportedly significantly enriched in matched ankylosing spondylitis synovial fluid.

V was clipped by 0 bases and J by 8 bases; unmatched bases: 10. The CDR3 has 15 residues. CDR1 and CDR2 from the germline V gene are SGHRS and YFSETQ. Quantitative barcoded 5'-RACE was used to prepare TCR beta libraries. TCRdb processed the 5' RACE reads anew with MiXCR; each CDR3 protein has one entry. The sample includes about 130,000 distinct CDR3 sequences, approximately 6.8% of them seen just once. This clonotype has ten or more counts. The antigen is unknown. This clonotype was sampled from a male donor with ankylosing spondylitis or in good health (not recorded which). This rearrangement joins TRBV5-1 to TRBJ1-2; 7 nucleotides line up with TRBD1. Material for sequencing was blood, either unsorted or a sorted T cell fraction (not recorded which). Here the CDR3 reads CASSLGGTDSDGYTF. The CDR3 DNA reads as TGCGCCAGCAGCTTGGGGGGGACAGATTCCGACGGCTACACCTTC.